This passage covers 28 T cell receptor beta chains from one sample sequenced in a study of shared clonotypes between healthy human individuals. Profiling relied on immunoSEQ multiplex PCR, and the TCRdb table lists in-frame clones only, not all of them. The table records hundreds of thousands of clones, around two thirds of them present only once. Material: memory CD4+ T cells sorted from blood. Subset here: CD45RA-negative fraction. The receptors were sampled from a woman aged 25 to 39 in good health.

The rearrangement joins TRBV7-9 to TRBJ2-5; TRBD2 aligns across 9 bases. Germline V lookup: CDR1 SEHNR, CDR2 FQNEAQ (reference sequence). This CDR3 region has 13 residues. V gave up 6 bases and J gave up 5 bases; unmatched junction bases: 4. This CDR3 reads CASRREGLETQYF. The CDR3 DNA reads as TGTGCCAGCAGGCGGGAGGGCCTCGAGACCCAGTACTTC.

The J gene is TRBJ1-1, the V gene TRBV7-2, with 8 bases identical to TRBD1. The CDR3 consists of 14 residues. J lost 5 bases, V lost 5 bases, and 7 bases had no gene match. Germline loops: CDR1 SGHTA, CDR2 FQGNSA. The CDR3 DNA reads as TGTGCCAGCAGCCCGGACAGGGTAGGAACTGAAGCTTTCTTT. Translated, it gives CASSPDRVGTEAFF.

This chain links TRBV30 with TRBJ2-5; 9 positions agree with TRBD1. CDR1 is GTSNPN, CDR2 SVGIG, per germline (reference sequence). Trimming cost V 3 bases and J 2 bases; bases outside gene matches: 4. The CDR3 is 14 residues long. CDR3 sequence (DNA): TGTGCCTGGAGCTACAGGGGGCTGCAAGAGACCCAGTACTTC. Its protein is CAWSYRGLQETQYF.

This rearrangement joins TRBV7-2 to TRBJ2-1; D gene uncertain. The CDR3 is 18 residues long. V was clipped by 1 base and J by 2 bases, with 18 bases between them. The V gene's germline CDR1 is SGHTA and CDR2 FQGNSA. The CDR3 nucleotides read TGTGCCAGCAGCTTAGTCTCCACCCCTCCAACGGCCTACAATGAGCAGTTCTTC. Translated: CASSLVSTPPTAYNEQFF.

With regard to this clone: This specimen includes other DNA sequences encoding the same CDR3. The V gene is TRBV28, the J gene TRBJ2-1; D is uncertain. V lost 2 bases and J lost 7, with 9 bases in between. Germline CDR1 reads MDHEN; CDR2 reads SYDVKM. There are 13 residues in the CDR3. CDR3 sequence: CASSLPRRNEQFF. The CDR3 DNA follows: TGTGCCAGCAGTTTACCTCGTCGGAATGAGCAGTTCTTC.

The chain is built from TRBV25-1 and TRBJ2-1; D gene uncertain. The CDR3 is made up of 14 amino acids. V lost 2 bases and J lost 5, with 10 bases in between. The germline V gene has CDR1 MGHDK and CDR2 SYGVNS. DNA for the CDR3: TGTGCCAGCAGTGAAGGATCGTCTCACAATGAGCAGTTCTTC. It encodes CASSEGSSHNEQFF.

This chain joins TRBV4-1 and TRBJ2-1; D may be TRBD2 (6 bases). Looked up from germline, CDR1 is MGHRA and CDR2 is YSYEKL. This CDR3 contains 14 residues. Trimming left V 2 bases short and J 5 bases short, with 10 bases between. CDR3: CASSQRAGNNEQFF. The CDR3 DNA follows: TGCGCCAGCAGCCAACGGGCGGGGAACAATGAGCAGTTCTTC.

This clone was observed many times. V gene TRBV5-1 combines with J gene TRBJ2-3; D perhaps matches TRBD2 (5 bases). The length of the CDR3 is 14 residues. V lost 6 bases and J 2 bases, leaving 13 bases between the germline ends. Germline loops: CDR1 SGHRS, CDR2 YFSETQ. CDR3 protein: CASTERGITDTQYF. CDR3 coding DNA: TGCGCCAGCACCGAGCGAGGGATCACAGATACGCAGTATTTT.

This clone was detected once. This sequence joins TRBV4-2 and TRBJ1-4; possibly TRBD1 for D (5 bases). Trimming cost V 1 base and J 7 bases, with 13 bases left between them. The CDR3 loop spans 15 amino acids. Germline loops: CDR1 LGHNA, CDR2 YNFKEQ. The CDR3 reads CASSQATAGGEKLFF. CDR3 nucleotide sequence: TGTGCCAGCAGCCAAGCGACGGCCGGGGGTGAAAAACTGTTTTTT.

The CDR3 is CASSLDTDTQYF. CDR3 coding DNA: TGTGCCAGCAGCCTGGACACAGATACGCAGTATTTT. The genes are TRBV5-6 and TRBJ2-3; the D is unclear. Germline V gene lookup returns CDR1 SGHDT and CDR2 YYEEEE. This CDR3 spans 12 amino acids. V gave up 4 bases and J gave up 2 bases, with 5 bases separating them. The whole variable domain, filled in from reference TRBV5-6 and TRBJ2-3, reads DAGVTQSPTHLIKTRGQQVTLRCSPKSGHDTVSWYQQALGQGPQFIFQYYEEEERQRGNFPDRFSGHQFPNYSSELNVNALLLGDSALYLCASSLDTDTQYFGPGTRLTVL.

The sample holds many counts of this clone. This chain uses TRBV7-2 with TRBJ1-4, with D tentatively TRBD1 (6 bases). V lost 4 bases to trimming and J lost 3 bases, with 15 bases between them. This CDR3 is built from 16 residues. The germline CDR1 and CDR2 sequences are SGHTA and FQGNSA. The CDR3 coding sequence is TGTGCCAGCAGCTCAGGCGGGGGCACGGCTAATGAAAAACTGTTTTTT. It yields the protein CASSSGGGTANEKLFF.

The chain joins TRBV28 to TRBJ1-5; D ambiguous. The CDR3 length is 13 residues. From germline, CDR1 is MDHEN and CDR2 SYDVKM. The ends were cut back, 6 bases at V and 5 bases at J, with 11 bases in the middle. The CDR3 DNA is TGTGCCAGCAGCGGTACGATGTATCAGCCCCAGCATTTT. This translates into CASSGTMYQPQHF.

For the CDR3, the DNA is TGTGCCAGCAGTGAGGGGGGAGCAACTAATGAAAAACTGTTTTTT. Residues: CASSEGGATNEKLFF. The chain joins TRBV2 to TRBJ1-4; possibly TRBD1 for D (5 bases). Germline CDR1 SNHLY, CDR2 FYNNEI. This CDR3 is 15 amino acids long. V was pared by 3 bases and J by 0 bases, with 8 bases between.

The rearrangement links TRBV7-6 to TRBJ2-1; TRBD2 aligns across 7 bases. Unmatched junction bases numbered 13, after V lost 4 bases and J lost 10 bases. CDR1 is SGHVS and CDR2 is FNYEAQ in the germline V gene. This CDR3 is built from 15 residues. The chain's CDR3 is CASSSGASGELEQFF. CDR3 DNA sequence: TGTGCCAGCAGCTCTGGGGCTAGCGGAGAGTTAGAGCAGTTCTTC.

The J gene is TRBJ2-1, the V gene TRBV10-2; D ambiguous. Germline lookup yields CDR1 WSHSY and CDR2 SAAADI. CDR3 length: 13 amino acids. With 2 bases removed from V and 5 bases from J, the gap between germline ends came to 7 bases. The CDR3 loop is CASSEPGHNEQFF. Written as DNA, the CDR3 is TGCGCCAGCAGTGAGCCAGGCCACAATGAGCAGTTCTTC.

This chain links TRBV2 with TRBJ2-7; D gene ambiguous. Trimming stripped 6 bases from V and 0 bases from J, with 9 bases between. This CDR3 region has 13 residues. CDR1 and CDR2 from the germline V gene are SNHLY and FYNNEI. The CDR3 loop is CASRADGSYEQYF. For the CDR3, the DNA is TGTGCCAGCAGGGCGGACGGCTCCTACGAGCAGTACTTC.

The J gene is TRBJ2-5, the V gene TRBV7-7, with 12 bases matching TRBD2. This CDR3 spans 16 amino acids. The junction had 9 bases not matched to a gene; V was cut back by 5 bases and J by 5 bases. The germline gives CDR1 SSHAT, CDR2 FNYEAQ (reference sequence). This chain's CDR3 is CASSPGLAGREETQYF. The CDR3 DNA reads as TGTGCCAGCAGCCCCGGACTAGCGGGAAGGGAGGAGACCCAGTACTTC.

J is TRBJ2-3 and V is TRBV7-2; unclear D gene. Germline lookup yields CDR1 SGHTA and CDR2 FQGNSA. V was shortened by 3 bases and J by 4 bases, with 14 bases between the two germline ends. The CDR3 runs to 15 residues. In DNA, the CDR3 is TGTGCCAGCAGCTTTCACTCCATAAGGGCAGATACGCAGTATTTT. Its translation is CASSFHSIRADTQYF.

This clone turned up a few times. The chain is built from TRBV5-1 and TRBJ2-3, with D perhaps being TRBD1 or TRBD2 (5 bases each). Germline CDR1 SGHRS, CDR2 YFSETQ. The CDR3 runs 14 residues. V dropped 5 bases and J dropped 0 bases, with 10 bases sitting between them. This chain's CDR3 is CASSVGVSTDTQYF. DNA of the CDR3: TGCGCCAGCAGTGTGGGGGTTAGCACAGATACGCAGTATTTT.

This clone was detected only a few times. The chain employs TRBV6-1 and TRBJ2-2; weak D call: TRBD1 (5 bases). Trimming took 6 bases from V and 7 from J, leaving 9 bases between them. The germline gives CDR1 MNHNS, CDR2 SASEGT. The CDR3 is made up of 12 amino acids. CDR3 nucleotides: TGTGCCAGCAGGTTACAGGTCGGGGAGCTGTTTTTT. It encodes CASRLQVGELFF.

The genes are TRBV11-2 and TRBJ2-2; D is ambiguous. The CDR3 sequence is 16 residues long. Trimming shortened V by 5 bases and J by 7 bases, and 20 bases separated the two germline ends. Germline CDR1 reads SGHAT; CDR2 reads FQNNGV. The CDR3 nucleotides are TGTGCCAGCAGCCAAATCGTATTCAAAGGCCACGGGGAGCTGTTTTTT. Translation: CASSQIVFKGHGELFF.

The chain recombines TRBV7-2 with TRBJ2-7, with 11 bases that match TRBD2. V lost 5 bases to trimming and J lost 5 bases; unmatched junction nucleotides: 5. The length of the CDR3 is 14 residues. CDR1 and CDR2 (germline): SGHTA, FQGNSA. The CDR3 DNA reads TGTGCCAGCAGCCTGACTAGCGGGATCCACGAGCAGTACTTC. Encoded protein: CASSLTSGIHEQYF.

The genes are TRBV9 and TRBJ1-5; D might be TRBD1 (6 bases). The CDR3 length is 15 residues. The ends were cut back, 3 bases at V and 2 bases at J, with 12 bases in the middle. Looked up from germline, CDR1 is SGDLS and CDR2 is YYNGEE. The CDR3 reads CASSDDPGGNQPQHF. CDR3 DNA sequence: TGTGCCAGCAGCGACGACCCAGGGGGCAATCAGCCCCAGCATTTT. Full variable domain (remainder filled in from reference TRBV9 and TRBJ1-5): DSGVTQTPKHLITATGQRVTLRCSPRSGDLSVYWYQQSLDQGLQFLIQYYNGEERAKGNILERFSAQQFPDLHSELNLSSLELGDSALYFCASSDDPGGNQPQHFGDGTRLSIL.

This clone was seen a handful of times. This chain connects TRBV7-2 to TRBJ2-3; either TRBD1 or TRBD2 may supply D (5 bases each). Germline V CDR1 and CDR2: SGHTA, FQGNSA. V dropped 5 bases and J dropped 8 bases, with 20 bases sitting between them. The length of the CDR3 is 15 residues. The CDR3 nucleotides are TGTGCCAGCAGCCACGGGACGTTGGACCGGCGTACGCAGTATTTT. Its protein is CASSHGTLDRRTQYF. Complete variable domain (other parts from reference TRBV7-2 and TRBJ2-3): GAGVSQSPSNKVTEKGKDVELRCDPISGHTALYWYRQSLGQGLEFLIYFQGNSAPDKSGLPSDRFSAERTGGSVSTLTIQRTQQEDSAVYLCASSHGTLDRRTQYFGPGTRLTVL.

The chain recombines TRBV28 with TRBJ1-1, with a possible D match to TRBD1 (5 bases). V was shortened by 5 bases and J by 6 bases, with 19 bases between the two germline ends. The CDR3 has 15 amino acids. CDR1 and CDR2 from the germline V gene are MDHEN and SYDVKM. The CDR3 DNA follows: TGTGCCAGCAGTATCCTAGGGGAAGGCTTTGCTGAAGCTTTCTTT. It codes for CASSILGEGFAEAFF.

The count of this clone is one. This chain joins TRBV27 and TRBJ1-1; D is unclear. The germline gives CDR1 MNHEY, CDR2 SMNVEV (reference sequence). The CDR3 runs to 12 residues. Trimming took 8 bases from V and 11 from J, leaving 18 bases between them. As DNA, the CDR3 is TGTGCCAGCCCCGGACTCTTTATAGAGGCTTTCTTT. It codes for CASPGLFIEAFF.

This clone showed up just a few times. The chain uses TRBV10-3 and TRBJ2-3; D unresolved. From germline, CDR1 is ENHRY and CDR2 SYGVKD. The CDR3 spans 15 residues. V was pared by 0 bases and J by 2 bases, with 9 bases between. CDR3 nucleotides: TGTGCCATCAGTGAGTCGAGTTGGGACACAGATACGCAGTATTTT. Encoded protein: CAISESSWDTDTQYF.

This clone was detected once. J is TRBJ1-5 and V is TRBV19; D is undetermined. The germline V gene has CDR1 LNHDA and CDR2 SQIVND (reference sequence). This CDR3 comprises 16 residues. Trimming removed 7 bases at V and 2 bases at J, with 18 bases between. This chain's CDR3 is CASKVAPGKRNQPQHF. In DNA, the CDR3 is TGTGCCAGTAAGGTCGCCCCCGGGAAGCGCAATCAGCCCCAGCATTTT. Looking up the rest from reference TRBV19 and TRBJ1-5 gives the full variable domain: DGGITQSPKYLFRKEGQNVTLSCEQNLNHDAMYWYRQDPGQGLRLIYYSQIVNDFQKGDIAEGYSVSREKKESFPLTVTSAQKNPTAFYLCASKVAPGKRNQPQHFGDGTRLSIL.